The 11 T cell receptor beta chains in this list originate from one sample, sequenced in a study of identical twins. A single record per CDR3 protein comes from TCRdb applying MiXCR to the 5' RACE reads. Of about 470,000 distinct CDR3 sequences listed, roughly 26% were seen once; the top ten hold 2.9%. These data are also associated with another study on T cells expressing NK-cell markers.

Sequencing used CD4+ T cells sorted from blood. These TCRs come from a woman aged 18-29 years in good health.

A few counts support this clonotype. This rearrangement joins TRBV20-1 to TRBJ2-1; D is possibly TRBD1 (6 bases). CDR1 is DFQATT and CDR2 is SNEGSKA in the germline V gene (reference sequence). V lost 3 bases to trimming and J lost 0 bases, with 9 bases between them. The length of the CDR3 is 14 residues. In DNA, the CDR3 is TGCAGTGCTAGGAAGGGGGACTCCTACAATGAGCAGTTCTTC. Translated, it gives CSARKGDSYNEQFF.

The rearrangement links TRBV18 to TRBJ2-6, with D possibly being TRBD2 (5 bases). The V gene's germline CDR1 is KGHSH and CDR2 LQKENI. The CDR3 is 14 residues long. Trimming left V 8 bases short and J 2 bases short, with 10 bases between. In nucleotides, the CDR3 is TGTGCCAGCAGTCCGGGGACTGGGGCCAACGTCCTGACTTTC. Translating gives CASSPGTGANVLTF.

V usage is TRBV2 and J usage is TRBJ2-3, with TRBD1 identical over 7 bases. The J segment lost 2 bases and the V segment lost 10 bases, leaving 12 bases of the junction unmatched. Germline-derived CDR1 and CDR2 are SNHLY and FYNNEI. This CDR3 comprises 15 residues. CDR3 bases: TGTGCCATCGGAAACAGGGGTGACCCCACAGATACGCAGTATTTT. This codes for CAIGNRGDPTDTQYF.

This clonotype was found a few times. J is TRBJ2-4 and V is TRBV29-1, with a tentative D call TRBD2 (5 bases). From germline, CDR1 is SQVTM and CDR2 ANQGSEA. CDR3 length: 14 residues. The germline V and J ends were trimmed by 6 bases and 8 bases, with 20 bases remaining between them. CDR3: CSVGVRGSSDIQYF. The CDR3 DNA is TGCAGCGTCGGGGTACGGGGTTCATCGGACATTCAGTACTTC.

CDR3 in DNA: TGTGCCAGCAGTCCCCCCCGGGACAGGATAACTTCCTACGAGCAGTACTTC. Translated: CASSPPRDRITSYEQYF. The chain recombines TRBV12-3 or TRBV12-4 with TRBJ2-7, with 8 bases matching TRBD1. The CDR3 consists of 17 residues. Germline trimming cut 5 bases from V and 1 base from J; bases unmatched to any gene: 13.

The chain couples TRBV6-5 to TRBJ2-7; 8 bases are shared with TRBD2. The CDR3 loop spans 14 amino acids. Germline V gene sequence: CDR1 MNHEY, CDR2 SVGAGI. V was clipped by 1 base and J by 3 bases; unmatched bases: 2. Written as DNA, the CDR3 is TGTGCCAGCAGTTACTTAGCGGGGAACTACGAGCAGTACTTC. Translating gives CASSYLAGNYEQYF.

The chain recombines TRBV15 with TRBJ2-7; TRBD1 aligns across 7 bases. The CDR3 runs to 14 residues. Per germline, CDR1 LNHNV and CDR2 YYDKDF (reference sequence). The trim removed 3 bases at V and 1 base at J, leaving 3 bases unmatched. The CDR3 region is CATSRAGGSYEQYF. The CDR3, as DNA: TGTGCCACCAGCAGGGCAGGGGGTTCCTACGAGCAGTACTTC.

V is TRBV11-1 and J is TRBJ2-5, with D unresolved. The CDR3 consists of 13 residues. Germline CDR1 is SGHAT and CDR2 is FQDESV (reference sequence). Between the trimmed V and J ends, which lost 3 bases and 0 bases, there was a span of 5 bases. CDR3 bases: TGTGCCAGCAGCTTGCGATACCAAGAGACCCAGTACTTC. It yields the protein CASSLRYQETQYF.

J is TRBJ2-2 and V is TRBV5-1; tentatively, D is TRBD2 (5 bases). Germline loops: CDR1 SGHRS, CDR2 YFSETQ. The CDR3 loop spans 14 amino acids. Trimming left V 0 bases short and J 4 bases short, with 7 bases between. The CDR3 bases are TGCGCCAGCAGCTTGGTCGGGATCACCGGGGAGCTGTTTTTT. Encoded protein: CASSLVGITGELFF.

With regard to this clonotype: One junction end does not reproduce the germline sequence, and a read error may be involved. The gene calls are TRBV20-1 and TRBJ2-1; D remains ambiguous. Looked up from germline, CDR1 is DFQATT and CDR2 is SNEGSKA (reference sequence). This CDR3 region has 14 residues. Written as DNA, the CDR3 is TGCAGTGTCCCAAGTGGCCGGATCTACAATGAGCAGTTATTC. It codes for CSVPSGRIYNEQLF.

This clonotype was picked up a small number of times. The rearrangement uses TRBV7-2 and TRBJ2-3, with TRBD2 as a possible D gene (5 bases). CDR3 length: 16 residues. CDR1 is SGHTA and CDR2 is FQGNSA in the germline V gene. The germline V and J ends were trimmed by 4 bases and 0 bases, with 14 bases remaining between them. The CDR3 loop reads CASSYRLASSTDTQYF. The CDR3 DNA sequence: TGTGCCAGCAGCTACCGATTAGCGTCTAGCACAGATACGCAGTATTTT.